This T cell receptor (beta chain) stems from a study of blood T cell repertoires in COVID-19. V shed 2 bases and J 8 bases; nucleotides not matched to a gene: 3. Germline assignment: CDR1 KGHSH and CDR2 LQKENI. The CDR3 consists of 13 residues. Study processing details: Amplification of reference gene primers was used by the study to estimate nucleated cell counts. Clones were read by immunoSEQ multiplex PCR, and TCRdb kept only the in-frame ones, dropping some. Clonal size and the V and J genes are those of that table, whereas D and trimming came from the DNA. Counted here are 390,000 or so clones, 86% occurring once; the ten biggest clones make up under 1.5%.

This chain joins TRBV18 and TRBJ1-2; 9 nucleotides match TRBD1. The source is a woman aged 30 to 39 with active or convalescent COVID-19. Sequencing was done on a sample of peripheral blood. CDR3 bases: TGTGCCAGCTCACCAGCGGACAGGGGAGGCTACACCTTC. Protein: CASSPADRGGYTF. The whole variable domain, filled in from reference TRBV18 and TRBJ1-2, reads NAGVMQNPRHLVRRRGQEARLRCSPMKGHSHVYWYRQLPEEGLKFMVYLQKENIIDESGMPKERFSAEFPKEGPSILRIQQVVRGDSAAYFCASSPADRGGYTFGSGTRLTVV.